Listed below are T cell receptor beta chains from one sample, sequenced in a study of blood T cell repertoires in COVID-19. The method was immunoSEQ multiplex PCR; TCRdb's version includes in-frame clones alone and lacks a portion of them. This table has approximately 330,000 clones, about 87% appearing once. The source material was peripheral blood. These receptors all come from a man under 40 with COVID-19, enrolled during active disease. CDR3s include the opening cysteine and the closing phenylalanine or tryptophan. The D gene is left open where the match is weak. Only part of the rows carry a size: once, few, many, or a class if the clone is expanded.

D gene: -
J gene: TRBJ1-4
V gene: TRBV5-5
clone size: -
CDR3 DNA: TGTGCCAGCAGCTTGTCCGGGACTGGGGAAAAACTGTTTTTT
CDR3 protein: CASSLSGTGEKLFF

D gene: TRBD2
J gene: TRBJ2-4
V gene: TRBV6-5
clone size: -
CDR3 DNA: TGTGCCAGCAGCCAGAGCCTAGCGGGGGTCCAGTACTTC
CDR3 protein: CASSQSLAGVQYF

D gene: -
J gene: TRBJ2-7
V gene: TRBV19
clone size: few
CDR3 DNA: TGTGCCAGTAGTCCCCGTCTGGGCAGCCCCTCCTACGAGCAGTACTTC
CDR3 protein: CASSPRLGSPSYEQYF

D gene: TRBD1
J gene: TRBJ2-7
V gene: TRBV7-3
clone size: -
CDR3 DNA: TGTGCCAGCAGCTTGGGTGACAGGGCGGACGAGCAGTACTTC
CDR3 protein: CASSLGDRADEQYF

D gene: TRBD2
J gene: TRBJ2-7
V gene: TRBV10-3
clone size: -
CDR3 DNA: TGTGCCACTCAGACTAGCGGGAGCTCCTACGAGCAGTACTTC
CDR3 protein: CATQTSGSSYEQYF

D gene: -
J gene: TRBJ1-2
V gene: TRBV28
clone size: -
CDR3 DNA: TGTGCCAGCAGGGGCCGGCAGGCAATAAGGGGTTATGGCTACACCTTC
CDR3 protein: CASRGRQAIRGYGYTF

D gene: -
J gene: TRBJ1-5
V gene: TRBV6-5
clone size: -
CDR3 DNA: TGTGCCAGCAGTTACTCTGGACAGAGCAATCAGCCCCAGCATTTT
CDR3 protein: CASSYSGQSNQPQHF

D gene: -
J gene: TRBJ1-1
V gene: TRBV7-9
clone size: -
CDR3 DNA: TGTGCCAGCAGCTCGGACAGACAGAACACTGAAGCTTTCTTT
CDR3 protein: CASSSDRQNTEAFF

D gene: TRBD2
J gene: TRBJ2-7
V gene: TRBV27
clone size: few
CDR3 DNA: TGTGCCAGCAGTTTTAGCGGGACCTTCTACGAGCAGTACTTC
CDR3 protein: CASSFSGTFYEQYF

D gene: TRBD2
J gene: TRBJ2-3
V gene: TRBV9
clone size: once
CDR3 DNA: TGTGCCAGCACCATGGGGGGGGGAGCAGATACGCAGTATTTT
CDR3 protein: CASTMGGGADTQYF

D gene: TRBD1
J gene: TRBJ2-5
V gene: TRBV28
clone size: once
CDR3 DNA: TGTGCCAGCAGTATAGAACAGGGGACAGTCCAAGAGACCCAGTACTTC
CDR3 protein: CASSIEQGTVQETQYF

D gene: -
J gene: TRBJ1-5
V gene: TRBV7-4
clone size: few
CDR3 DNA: TGTGCCAGCAGCTTAGACAGGGTCAGCAATCAGCCCCAGCATTTT
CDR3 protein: CASSLDRVSNQPQHF

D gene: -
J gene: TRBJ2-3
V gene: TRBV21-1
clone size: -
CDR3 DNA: TGTGCCAGCAGCAGGGAGGGGCAGGGTCCTCGCCCTAGCACAGATACGCAGTATTTT
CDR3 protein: CASSREGQGPRPSTDTQYF

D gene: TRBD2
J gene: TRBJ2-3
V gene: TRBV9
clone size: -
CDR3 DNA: TGTGCCAGCAGCCCCCGGGGCCTGCGGGAGGCGGGGGGCACAGATACGCAGTATTTT
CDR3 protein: CASSPRGLREAGGTDTQYF

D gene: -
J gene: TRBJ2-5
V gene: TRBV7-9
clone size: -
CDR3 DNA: TGTGCCAGCAGCTTAGGCGGGCTTAGCCAAGAGACCCAGTACTTC
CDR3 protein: CASSLGGLSQETQYF